This T cell receptor beta chain is from a study of cytomegalovirus exposure and HLA in healthy donors. For the study at large: The approximately 120 validation repertoires, a later analysis reported, used the same platform as the approximately 700 first-cohort repertoires.

Regarding this clone: Antigen: not known.

Study-wide results and limits: According to the study, roughly 180 TCR beta chains were cytomegalovirus-associated.

V dropped 8 bases and J dropped 4 bases, with 15 bases sitting between them. Germline lookup yields CDR1 SNHLY and CDR2 FYNNEI. The CDR3 is 14 residues long. The assay was immunoSEQ multiplex PCR, and TCRdb's table has in-frame clones only and misses some. The sample records about 240,000 clones, more than 75% being singletons. Material for sequencing was PBMCs. The chain links TRBV2 to TRBJ1-3; no definite D call. This TCR derives from a woman in her twenties or thirties in good health and CMV-seropositive. For the CDR3, the DNA is TGTGCCAGCTTAGGTTCCCCGGGAGGAAACACCATATATTTT. Translation gives CASLGSPGGNTIYF.